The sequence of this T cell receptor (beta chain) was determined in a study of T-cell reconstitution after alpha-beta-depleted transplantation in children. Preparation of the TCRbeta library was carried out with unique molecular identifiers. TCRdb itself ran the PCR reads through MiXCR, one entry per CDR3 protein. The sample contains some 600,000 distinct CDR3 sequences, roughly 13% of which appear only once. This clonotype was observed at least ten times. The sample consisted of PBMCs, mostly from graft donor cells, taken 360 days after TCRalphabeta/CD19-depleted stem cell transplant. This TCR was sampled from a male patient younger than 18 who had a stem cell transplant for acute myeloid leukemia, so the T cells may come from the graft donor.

The CDR3: CASSLDTVSYNEQFF. CDR3 nucleotide sequence: TGCGCCAGCAGCTTGGACACGGTGTCCTACAATGAGCAGTTCTTC. The gene calls are TRBV5-1 and TRBJ2-1; D remains unclear. The CDR3 contains 15 residues. Trimming removed 0 bases from V and 1 base from J, with 8 bases in between. The germline gives CDR1 SGHRS, CDR2 YFSETQ.